These T cell receptor beta chains were read from a single sample in a study of CD8 T cells in Susac syndrome. TCRdb re-called the immunoSEQ multiplex PCR reads through MiXCR, storing one row per CDR3 protein. This sample has 100,000 to 150,000 distinct CDR3 sequences; about 94% occur once, and the top ten carry less than 0.25%. Sequenced input: CD8+ T cells from PBMCs. The receptors come from a human donor with Susac syndrome. CDR3s include the opening cysteine and the closing phenylalanine or tryptophan. The D gene is left open where the match is weak. Size tells how often a clone was seen (once, few, many) or the class of an expanded clone, and some rows leave it out.

v_call	j_call	d_call	clone_size	cdr3_aa	cdr3_nt
TRBV25-1	TRBJ2-7	NA	NA	CASSEGLARLYEQYF	TGTGCCAGCAGTGAAGGTCTAGCGAGACTGTACGAGCAGTACTTC
TRBV4-1	TRBJ2-7	TRBD1	NA	CASSLTGNSEQYF	TGCGCCAGCAGCCTGACAGGGAACAGCGAGCAGTACTTC
TRBV6-5	TRBJ2-7	NA	NA	CASSYYDSTYEQYF	TGTGCCAGCAGTTACTATGACAGTACCTACGAGCAGTACTTC
TRBV2	TRBJ2-3	TRBD2	NA	CASSEVAGGPGTDTQYF	TGTGCCAGCAGTGAGGTAGCGGGAGGGCCGGGCACAGATACGCAGTATTTT
TRBV5-4	TRBJ1-1	TRBD1	NA	CASSLGQGFVAEAFF	TGTGCCAGCAGCTTGGGACAGGGGTTCGTCGCTGAAGCTTTCTTT
TRBV12-3/TRBV12-4	TRBJ2-7	TRBD1	NA	CASTLSGQGSYEQYF	TGTGCCAGCACCCTATCGGGACAGGGTTCCTACGAGCAGTACTTC
TRBV12-3/TRBV12-4	TRBJ2-7	NA	once	CASSLGGHYEQYF	TGTGCCAGCAGTCTTGGGGGACATTACGAGCAGTACTTC
TRBV20-1	TRBJ1-5	TRBD1	NA	CSAGGPGTGVWGNQPQHF	TGCAGTGCTGGGGGACCAGGGACAGGGGTATGGGGCAATCAGCCCCAGCATTTT
TRBV29-1	TRBJ2-1	NA	NA	CSVAHRQAPYNEQFF	TGCAGCGTTGCTCATCGGCAGGCTCCCTACAATGAGCAGTTCTTC
TRBV20-1	TRBJ2-7	TRBD2	NA	CSVSGRADYEQYF	TGCAGTGTCAGCGGGAGGGCCGATTACGAGCAGTACTTC
TRBV20-1	TRBJ2-3	NA	NA	CSASALRTDTQYF	TGCAGTGCTAGTGCCCTTCGCACAGATACGCAGTATTTT
TRBV20-1	TRBJ2-1	TRBD2	NA	CSASPPGLDLNEQFF	TGCAGTGCTAGTCCCCCGGGACTAGACCTGAATGAGCAGTTCTTC
TRBV6-4	TRBJ2-1	TRBD2	NA	CASSILAGASNEQFF	TGTGCCAGCAGTATACTAGCGGGAGCCTCCAATGAGCAGTTCTTC
TRBV18	TRBJ2-1	NA	NA	CASSPSSIHEQFF	TGTGCCAGCTCACCATCTAGCATCCATGAGCAGTTCTTC
TRBV7-6	TRBJ2-3	NA	NA	CASSLGRRIDTQYF	TGTGCCAGCAGCTTAGGTCGCAGGATAGATACGCAGTATTTT